The T cell receptor beta chain described here comes from a study of response to subunit inactivated influenza vaccine. Study-level points and caveats: After each seasonal influenza vaccination, few new T cells are recruited, the authors suggested.

About this clonotype itself: Its antigen is unknown.

Germline V gives CDR1 MNHEY, CDR2 SVGAGI. V lost 2 bases and J lost 1, with 12 bases in between. This CDR3 comprises 16 residues. TCRdb independently ran MiXCR on the RT-PCR reads; one entry per CDR3 protein. Counted here are a few hundred thousand distinct CDR3 sequences, about 20% occurring once; the ten biggest clones make up about a tenth. The TCR comes from a man aged 50 to 69 who received an inactivated influenza vaccine. The chain employs TRBV6-5 and TRBJ1-5, with D unclear. Material: PBMCs from blood, obtained less than 22 months after vaccination. In DNA, the CDR3 is TGTGCCAGCAGTTACGTCAACAGACGAAGCAATCAGCCCCAGCATTTT. Translated, it gives CASSYVNRRSNQPQHF.